The 2 T cell receptor beta chains presented below share a single source sample, sequenced in a study of post-analysis software for immune sequencing data. These receptors' antigens are unknown. The TCR beta cDNA libraries contained unique molecular identifiers. TCRdb passed the PCR reads through MiXCR, listing each CDR3 protein once. Of 380,000 or so distinct CDR3 sequences listed, roughly 36% are singletons. Findings and caveats of the study: About 5 TRBV segments were significantly more frequent in patients than in controls. TRBV5-6, TRBV5-1 and TRBV20-1 were among these segments.

Sequencing used blood. Receptor source: a girl under 18 with multiple sclerosis.

The J gene is TRBJ2-1, the V gene TRBV7-8; D is uncertain. The V and J ends lost 0 bases and 6 bases respectively, with 12 bases between them. The germline V gene encodes CDR1 SGHVS and CDR2 FQNEAQ. The CDR3 loop spans 15 amino acids. This CDR3 is CASSLALLQINEQFF. The CDR3 DNA follows: TGTGCCAGCAGCTTAGCGCTCTTACAGATCAATGAGCAGTTCTTC.

The V call is TRBV7-9, the J call TRBJ2-3, with D tentatively TRBD1 (5 bases). V was trimmed by 7 bases and J by 1 base, leaving 15 bases between them. There are 15 residues in the CDR3. Germline V CDR1 and CDR2: SEHNR, FQNEAQ (reference sequence). The chain's CDR3 is CASTQGAVGTDTQYF. The CDR3 bases are TGTGCCAGCACCCAAGGGGCAGTTGGCACAGATACGCAGTATTTT.